The following is a T cell receptor (beta chain) sequence with its context. The study recruited people aged about 18 to 89 years across roughly 25 US areas. Generated by immunoSEQ multiplex PCR, the TCRdb table keeps only in-frame clones and is missing some. The sample lists under 250,000 clones; roughly four fifths were seen once. V lost 3 bases to trimming and J lost 2 bases; unmatched junction nucleotides: 9. The CDR3 loop spans 17 amino acids. Germline assignment: CDR1 MNHNS and CDR2 SASEGT. This specimen belongs to a study of blood T cell repertoires in COVID-19. For the study at large: The cDNA or gDNA used as material had been derived from T cells, B-cell-depleted T cells, or PBMCs.

The V call is TRBV6-1, the J call TRBJ2-3, with 9 nucleotides matching TRBD2. This clonotype was sampled from a woman aged 45-65 years who had been exposed to COVID-19. Sequencing input: PBMCs or T cells enriched from blood (not recorded which). The CDR3 DNA follows: TGTGCCAGCAGTGAGAGGACTAGCGTAGTGTTCACAGATACGCAGTATTTT. Amino acids: CASSERTSVVFTDTQYF.